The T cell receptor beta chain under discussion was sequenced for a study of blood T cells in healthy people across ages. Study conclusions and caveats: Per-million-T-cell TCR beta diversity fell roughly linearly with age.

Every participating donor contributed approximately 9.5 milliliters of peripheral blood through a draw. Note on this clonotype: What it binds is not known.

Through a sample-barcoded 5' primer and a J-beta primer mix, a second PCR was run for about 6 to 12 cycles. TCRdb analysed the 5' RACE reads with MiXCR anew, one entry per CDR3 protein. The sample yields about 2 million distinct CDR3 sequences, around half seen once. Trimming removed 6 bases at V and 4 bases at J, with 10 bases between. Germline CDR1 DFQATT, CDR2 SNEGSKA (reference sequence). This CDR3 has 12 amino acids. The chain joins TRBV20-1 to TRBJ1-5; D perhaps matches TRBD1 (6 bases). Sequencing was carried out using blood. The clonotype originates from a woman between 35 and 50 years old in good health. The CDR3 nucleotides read TGCAGTGCCCGGACAGAGAATCAGCCCCAGCATTTT. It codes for CSARTENQPQHF.